Listed below are T cell receptor beta chains from one sample, sequenced in a study of neurological immune-mediated disorders. TCRdb passed the 5' RACE reads through MiXCR, listing each CDR3 protein once. Of nearly 30,000 distinct CDR3 sequences in the sample, roughly 16% are singletons; the top ten hold 4.5% to 5%. The source material was CD4+ T cells from blood. Receptors were obtained from a female donor with HTLV-1-associated myelopathy (HAM/TSP). Each CDR3 is given with its conserved first and last residue. Each record gives: CDR3 length, J gene, D gene, V gene, clone size, CDR3 protein, CDR3 DNA. The D gene is left open where the match is weak. Clone size is stated in some rows and not others, as once, few, many or a class when expanded.

16,TRBJ1-5,NA,TRBV6-6,NA,CASSYLQRGFNQPQHF,TGTGCCAGCAGTTACCTCCAGCGGGGATTCAATCAGCCCCAGCATTTT
14,TRBJ2-3,NA,TRBV4-2,many,CASSPGTGTDTQYF,TGTGCCAGCAGCCCCGGAACGGGCACAGATACGCAGTATTTT
19,TRBJ1-1,NA,TRBV20-1,NA,CSASLDYEQYFGPGTEAFF,NA
15,TRBJ2-7,TRBD2,TRBV4-2,medium-sized,CASSRLPGLQYEQYF,TGTGCCAGCAGCCGTTTGCCGGGACTACAATACGAGCAGTACTTC
17,TRBJ2-7,TRBD2,TRBV6-5,many,CASSYRTSGSRSYEQYF,TGTGCCAGCAGTTACCGGACTAGCGGGAGCCGATCCTACGAGCAGTACTTC
17,TRBJ2-2,TRBD2,TRBV20-1,many,CSAPGLAGVKNTGELFF,TGCAGTGCACCCGGACTAGCGGGGGTGAAGAACACCGGGGAGCTGTTTTTT
16,TRBJ2-7,TRBD2,TRBV20-1,few,CSAYGAAGGDSYEQYF,TGCAGTGCTTACGGGGCTGCGGGAGGGGACTCCTACGAGCAGTACTTC
16,TRBJ2-1,NA,TRBV14,many,CASSQDHGYSYNEQFF,TGTGCCAGCAGCCAAGATCACGGGTACTCCTACAATGAGCAGTTCTTC
15,TRBJ1-4,TRBD1,TRBV5-1,many,CASSLGDRDLEKLFF,TGCGCCAGCAGCTTGGGGGACAGGGATCTTGAAAAACTGTTTTTT
16,TRBJ1-1,NA,TRBV9,NA,CASSAGTGGRNTEAFF,TGTGCCAGCAGCGCCGGAACGGGAGGCCGGAACACTGAAGCTTTCTTT
15,TRBJ2-7,NA,TRBV12-3/TRBV12-4,medium-sized,CASSPDPGTEYEQYF,TGTGCCAGCAGTCCGGATCCCGGGACGGAATACGAGCAGTACTTC
13,TRBJ2-3,NA,TRBV20-1,many,CSAPAAGGDTQYF,TGCAGTGCTCCCGCGGCGGGCGGAGATACGCAGTATTTT
12,TRBJ2-7,NA,TRBV18,few,CASSPGGHEQYF,TGTGCCAGCTCACCAGGGGGCCACGAGCAGTACTTC
16,TRBJ2-1,NA,TRBV20-1,many,CSADLGSYQEQNEQFF,TGCAGTGCAGACCTTGGCAGCTACCAAGAACAGAATGAGCAGTTCTTC
14,TRBJ2-5,NA,TRBV20-1,many,CSAREGTLRETQYF,TGCAGTGCTAGAGAAGGCACCTTGAGAGAGACCCAGTACTTC
15,TRBJ2-1,NA,TRBV20-1,many,CSARVRGREYNEQFF,TGCAGTGCTAGAGTTCGGGGACGAGAGTACAATGAGCAGTTCTTC
14,TRBJ2-3,NA,TRBV15,many,CATSRDPGTDTQYF,TGTGCCACCAGCAGAGATCCAGGGACAGATACGCAGTATTTT
12,TRBJ2-1,TRBD2,TRBV30,many,CAWSLAGSEQFF,TGTGCCTGGAGTTTAGCGGGCAGTGAGCAGTTCTTC
14,TRBJ2-1,TRBD1,TRBV10-3,NA,CAIGKGQGLNEQFF,TGTGCCATCGGGAAGGGACAGGGGTTGAATGAGCAGTTCTTC
16,TRBJ1-2,TRBD1,TRBV10-3,many,CAISVPTQTGFDGYTF,TGTGCCATCAGTGTCCCAACCCAGACAGGGTTCGATGGCTACACCTTC
16,TRBJ2-1,TRBD2,TRBV20-1,many,CSAGGLLAGAENEQFF,TGCAGTGCCGGGGGTTTACTAGCGGGGGCGGAGAATGAGCAGTTCTTC
14,TRBJ1-2,NA,TRBV6-5,many,CASSYSGTVYGYTF,TGTGCCAGCAGTTACTCCGGGACGGTCTATGGCTACACCTTC
14,TRBJ2-7,TRBD2,TRBV20-1,medium-sized,CSASRWEGPYEQYF,TGCAGTGCTAGTCGGTGGGAGGGCCCCTACGAGCAGTACTTC
13,TRBJ1-1,TRBD1,TRBV5-6,NA,CASRRQGGTEAFF,TGTGCCAGCAGAAGACAGGGTGGGACTGAAGCTTTCTTT
17,TRBJ2-7,TRBD1,TRBV4-3,many,CASSQDLSGTGTYEQYF,TGCGCCAGCAGCCAAGATTTAAGCGGGACAGGGACGTACGAGCAGTACTTC
16,TRBJ2-1,TRBD2,TRBV4-3,NA,CASSQESGGPYNEQFF,TGCGCCAGCAGCCAAGAGTCGGGGGGGCCCTACAATGAGCAGTTCTTC
17,TRBJ2-5,TRBD2,TRBV7-2,many,CASSNGLAGPYQETQYF,TGTGCCAGCAGCAATGGACTAGCGGGGCCCTACCAAGAGACCCAGTACTTC
13,TRBJ2-7,NA,TRBV4-3,many,CASSQDLRHEQYF,TGCGCCAGCAGCCAAGATTTGCGCCACGAGCAGTACTTC
17,TRBJ2-1,NA,TRBV9,few,CASSSVGAGFSYNEQFF,TGTGCCAGCAGCTCCGTGGGGGCAGGGTTCTCCTACAATGAGCAGTTCTTC
15,TRBJ2-4,NA,TRBV29-1,few,CSVKPRVNAKNIQYF,TGCAGCGTTAAACCCAGGGTTAACGCCAAAAACATTCAGTACTTC
14,TRBJ2-1,NA,TRBV10-3,many,CAISDSNNYNEQFF,TGTGCCATCAGTGACTCGAACAACTACAATGAGCAGTTCTTC
14,TRBJ2-2,NA,TRBV6-5,medium-sized,CASSSPGGTGELFF,TGTGCCAGCAGTAGTCCAGGGGGGACCGGGGAGCTGTTTTTT
12,TRBJ1-4,TRBD1,TRBV20-1,many,CSARTGEEKLFF,TGCAGTGCTAGAACAGGGGAGGAAAAACTGTTTTTT
14,TRBJ2-1,NA,TRBV6-1,NA,CASSEVGYYNEQFF,TGTGCCAGCAGTGAAGTGGGATATTACAATGAGCAGTTCTTC
17,TRBJ2-7,NA,TRBV7-2,many,CASSPLNAGAGAYEQYF,TGTGCCAGCAGCCCCCTGAACGCGGGCGCCGGGGCCTACGAGCAGTACTTC
14,TRBJ2-7,TRBD1,TRBV19,NA,CNSSFDRGSYEQYF,TGTAACAGTAGTTTTGACAGGGGCTCCTACGAGCAGTACTTC
17,TRBJ1-2,TRBD1,TRBV5-6,many,CASSSNYRGSRAYGYTF,TGTGCCAGCAGCTCAAACTACAGGGGGTCCCGAGCCTATGGCTACACCTTC
14,TRBJ2-5,NA,TRBV20-1,many,CSASRLAREETQYF,TGCAGTGCTAGCAGGCTAGCGAGGGAGGAGACCCAGTACTTC
14,TRBJ1-2,NA,TRBV5-1,many,CASSEKNGVYGYTF,TGCGCCAGCAGCGAGAAAAACGGGGTCTATGGCTACACCTTC
17,TRBJ1-1,TRBD1,TRBV5-1,NA,CASSITGQGPLGTEAFF,TGCGCCAGCAGCATCACGGGACAGGGACCGTTAGGCACTGAAGCTTTCTTT
15,TRBJ1-2,TRBD1,TRBV7-3,many,CASSPTGTGGVGYTF,TGTGCCAGCAGCCCAACCGGGACAGGGGGCGTTGGCTACACCTTC
15,TRBJ1-1,NA,TRBV5-1,many,CASSLVGSENTEAFF,TGCGCCAGCAGCTTGGTCGGGTCGGAAAACACTGAAGCTTTCTTT
15,TRBJ2-2,TRBD1,TRBV7-3,many,CASSPLGQGAGELFF,TGTGCCAGCAGCCCACTCGGACAGGGGGCCGGGGAGCTGTTTTTT
13,TRBJ2-2,NA,TRBV7-9,many,CASSFSQGGELFF,TGTGCCAGCAGCTTTTCCCAGGGCGGGGAGCTGTTTTTT